These T cell receptor beta chains were read from a single sample in a study of chemoradiotherapy in HPV16-positive cancers. Assay: immunoSEQ multiplex PCR; the TCRdb copy retains only in-frame clones and omits some. The sample consists of about 53,000 clones, about 88% of them appearing once. Sequences were derived from blood, sampled from a patient who underwent chemoradiotherapy. The receptors here all came from a human donor with HPV-associated anogenital cancer. The CDR3 runs from the conserved cysteine through the conserved F or W. Fields, in order: V gene, J gene, CDR3 protein.

v_gene: TRBV27; j_gene: TRBJ2-1; CDR3aa: CASGTSGTSYNEQFF
v_gene: TRBV5-1; j_gene: TRBJ1-2; CDR3aa: CASSLVTGDGYTF
v_gene: TRBV6-1; j_gene: TRBJ1-2; CDR3aa: CASSVTENYGYTF
v_gene: TRBV29-1; j_gene: TRBJ2-1; CDR3aa: CSVDGSFDRSSYNEQFF
v_gene: TRBV4-3; j_gene: TRBJ1-2; CDR3aa: CASSQESPAARNLYGYTF
v_gene: TRBV19; j_gene: TRBJ1-2; CDR3aa: CASTPGQSYYGYTF
v_gene: TRBV6-5; j_gene: TRBJ2-3; CDR3aa: CASSWTTGTDTQYF
v_gene: TRBV21-1; j_gene: TRBJ2-1; CDR3aa: CASSKVQQVSYNEQFF
v_gene: TRBV16; j_gene: TRBJ1-5; CDR3aa: CASSQTGYSNQPQHF
v_gene: TRBV18; j_gene: TRBJ1-2; CDR3aa: CASSPENYGYTF
v_gene: TRBV5-4; j_gene: TRBJ1-6; CDR3aa: CASQARTGYNSPLHF
v_gene: TRBV5-4; j_gene: TRBJ1-2; CDR3aa: CASSLKGTAHGYTF
v_gene: TRBV19; j_gene: TRBJ2-3; CDR3aa: CASSIQAGGGTDTQYF
v_gene: TRBV11-2; j_gene: TRBJ2-7; CDR3aa: CASTSSYEQYF
v_gene: TRBV6-5; j_gene: TRBJ1-5; CDR3aa: CASREAVEGNQPQHF
v_gene: TRBV10-2; j_gene: TRBJ2-2; CDR3aa: CASRLAGATNTGELFF
v_gene: TRBV29-1; j_gene: TRBJ1-1; CDR3aa: CSVRSGFGAFF
v_gene: TRBV27; j_gene: .; CDR3aa: CASSLVRGRHEQYF
v_gene: TRBV27; j_gene: TRBJ1-1; CDR3aa: CASSLSSGSAGESTEAFF
v_gene: TRBV30; j_gene: TRBJ1-3; CDR3aa: CAWSVEGNTIYF
v_gene: TRBV5-8; j_gene: TRBJ1-2; CDR3aa: CASSLNGANYGYTF
v_gene: TRBV7-2; j_gene: TRBJ2-7; CDR3aa: CASSLVSSGYGSYEQYF
v_gene: TRBV5-1; j_gene: TRBJ2-2; CDR3aa: CASSLRPRGGLTNTGELFF
v_gene: TRBV29-1; j_gene: TRBJ2-4; CDR3aa: CSVDILAKNIQYF
v_gene: TRBV19; j_gene: TRBJ1-5; CDR3aa: CASSMPGSNQPQHF
v_gene: TRBV13; j_gene: TRBJ2-1; CDR3aa: CASSPPSGAYNEQFF
v_gene: TRBV7-7; j_gene: TRBJ2-1; CDR3aa: CASSVGSGQGYNEQFF
v_gene: TRBV19; j_gene: TRBJ2-2; CDR3aa: CASTMGPNTGELFF
v_gene: TRBV6-1; j_gene: TRBJ1-1; CDR3aa: CASSEHRTEAFF
v_gene: TRBV19; j_gene: TRBJ2-7; CDR3aa: CASTRLGGGAAEQYF
v_gene: TRBV4-3; j_gene: TRBJ2-2; CDR3aa: CASSQDNTGELFF
v_gene: TRBV7-9; j_gene: TRBJ1-6; CDR3aa: CASSLLGGERSPLHF
v_gene: TRBV29-1; j_gene: TRBJ2-3; CDR3aa: CSVRGLAGADTQYF
v_gene: TRBV6-5; j_gene: TRBJ1-1; CDR3aa: CASRYTGTGITEAFF
v_gene: TRBV19; j_gene: TRBJ2-2; CDR3aa: CASSMRQANTGELFF
v_gene: TRBV6-1; j_gene: TRBJ2-7; CDR3aa: CASSSRDRGTYEQYF
v_gene: TRBV19; j_gene: TRBJ1-2; CDR3aa: CASNPGRAANYGYTF
v_gene: TRBV5-1; j_gene: TRBJ2-7; CDR3aa: CASSLGGEGGTYEQYF
v_gene: TRBV7-2; j_gene: TRBJ1-2; CDR3aa: CASSHTGSLDYGYTF
v_gene: TRBV7-2; j_gene: TRBJ1-5; CDR3aa: CASSEQRSNQPQHF
v_gene: TRBV5-1; j_gene: TRBJ1-2; CDR3aa: CASGGGAGYGYTF
v_gene: TRBV18; j_gene: TRBJ1-1; CDR3aa: CASSPLGSSPEAFF
v_gene: TRBV9; j_gene: TRBJ1-6; CDR3aa: CASRSGSGNSPLHF
v_gene: TRBV4-3; j_gene: TRBJ2-6; CDR3aa: CASSRTGGSGANVLTF
v_gene: TRBV30; j_gene: TRBJ1-3; CDR3aa: CAWSVGFSGNTIYF
v_gene: TRBV5-4; j_gene: TRBJ1-2; CDR3aa: CASSQDRTGGGYTF
v_gene: TRBV29-1; j_gene: TRBJ1-1; CDR3aa: CSVDTGWVNTEAFF
v_gene: TRBV6-1; j_gene: TRBJ1-6; CDR3aa: CASSAQGRHSPLHF